The 5 T cell receptor beta chains below all came from one sample that was sequenced in a study of T cells in Graves' hyperthyroidism and ophthalmopathy. RNA transcripts gave rise to amplified TCR beta CDR3 regions. First-round RT-PCR targeting the TCR CDR3 was performed with the HTBI primer set. Via MiXCR, TCRdb re-called the multiplex PCR reads, giving one row per CDR3 protein. The sample includes 100,000 to 140,000 distinct CDR3 sequences, about 15% seen only once; the top ten take 40% to 50%. The source material was blood. The receptors derive from a woman aged 45-65 years with Graves' hyperthyroidism.

The CDR3 DNA sequence: TGCGCCAGCAGCCACATGACTAGCGGGGCAGACAATGAGCAGTTCTTC. Translated: CASSHMTSGADNEQFF. The rearrangement uses TRBV4-1 and TRBJ2-1, with 11 positions matching TRBD2. The CDR3 spans 16 residues. With 3 bases clipped from V and 5 bases from J, the junction kept 6 bases outside the gene matches. The germline V gene encodes CDR1 MGHRA and CDR2 YSYEKL.

This clonotype was counted at least ten times. The V and J genes are TRBV29-1 and TRBJ2-5; D remains ambiguous. V lost 5 bases and J 5 bases, leaving 12 bases between the germline ends. CDR3 length: 12 residues. Germline V gene sequence: CDR1 SQVTM, CDR2 ANQGSEA. The CDR3 nucleotides read TGCAGCGTTCACCTGGTTGGGGAGACCCAGTACTTC. Its translation is CSVHLVGETQYF. The full variable domain, its missing parts supplied by reference TRBV29-1 and TRBJ2-5, is SAVISQKPSRDICQRGTSLTIQCQVDSQVTMMFWYRQQPGQSLTLIATANQGSEATYESGFVIDKFPISRPNLTFSTLTVSNMSPEDSSIYLCSVHLVGETQYFGPGTRLLVL.

This clonotype appeared many times. The gene calls are TRBV5-6 and TRBJ2-7, with unresolved D. CDR1 is SGHDT, CDR2 YYEEEE, per germline. The CDR3 is 11 residues long. V lost 2 bases to trimming and J lost 4 bases, with 4 bases between them. The CDR3 nucleotides read TGTGCCAGCAGCTTTCGGTACGAGCAGTACGTC. As protein: CASSFRYEQYV.

This clonotype was seen repeatedly, ten times or more. V usage is TRBV7-9 and J usage is TRBJ1-1; D is unresolved. The CDR3 loop spans 13 amino acids. The V gene's germline CDR1 is SEHNR and CDR2 FQNEAQ (reference sequence). V was clipped by 2 bases and J by 4 bases, with 8 bases between them. CDR3 coding DNA: TGTGCCAGCAGCTTATCCTGGGGCACTGAAGCTTTCTTT. The encoded protein is CASSLSWGTEAFF.

This clonotype showed up many times. V gene TRBV4-1 combines with J gene TRBJ2-1; 12 bases line up with TRBD2. This CDR3 has 15 amino acids. CDR1 and CDR2 from the germline V gene are MGHRA and YSYEKL. V gave up 3 bases and J gave up 7 bases; unmatched junction bases: 4. The CDR3 loop is CASSQGTSGRNEQFF. The CDR3 coding sequence is TGCGCCAGCAGCCAGGGGACTAGCGGGCGGAATGAGCAGTTCTTC.